These 23 T cell receptor beta chains were all obtained from the same sample, sequenced in a study of control samples from healthy donors and cancer patients. Using immunoSEQ multiplex PCR, the repertoire was profiled, and TCRdb retains in-frame clones only, with some absent. The data contain around 100,000 clones, 80% to 95% of them singletons. Sequencing input: blood. These receptors were taken from a human donor in good health. The donor label of this sample is uncertain.

V is TRBV6-5 and J is TRBJ2-4, with 7 bases aligning to TRBD2. This CDR3 region has 14 residues. Germline V gene lookup returns CDR1 MNHEY and CDR2 SVGAGI. V lost 8 bases to trimming and J lost 2 bases; unmatched junction nucleotides: 6. CDR3 nucleotides: TGTGCCAGCTTTCGGGGAGGGACCAAAAACATTCAGTACTTC. As protein: CASFRGGTKNIQYF.

This chain uses TRBV19 with TRBJ1-6; D is perhaps TRBD1 (6 bases). Germline CDR1 and CDR2: LNHDA and SQIVND (reference sequence). The CDR3 has 13 amino acids. V lost 8 bases and J 9 bases, leaving 14 bases between the germline ends. CDR3 in amino acids: CASRDRFGSPLHF. In DNA form, the CDR3 reads TGTGCCAGTCGTGACAGGTTCGGTTCACCCCTCCACTTT.

V is TRBV9 and J is TRBJ2-1; perhaps D is TRBD1 or TRBD2 (5 bases each). Trimming took 4 bases from V and 8 from J, leaving 16 bases between them. The CDR3 covers 14 residues. CDR1 and CDR2 from the germline V gene are SGDLS and YYNGEE. CDR3 region: CASSPQRGDDEQFF. DNA for the CDR3: TGTGCCAGCAGCCCCCAACGGGGCGACGATGAGCAGTTCTTC.

The chain combines TRBV18 with TRBJ1-6; D uncertain. Germline V lookup: CDR1 KGHSH, CDR2 LQKENI. The CDR3 spans 14 residues. The germline V and J ends were trimmed by 5 bases and 10 bases, with 15 bases remaining between them. CDR3 nucleotide sequence: TGTGCCAGCTCAGCCGGACTCCTCTCATCACCCCTCCACTTT. Translated, it gives CASSAGLLSSPLHF.

The V gene is TRBV3-1 (or the pseudogene TRBV3-2), the J gene TRBJ2-5; 8 bases line up with TRBD2. The J segment lost 7 bases and the V segment lost 5 bases, leaving 6 bases of the junction unmatched. This CDR3 is 13 amino acids long. Germline V gives CDR1 LGHDT, CDR2 YNNKEL (reference sequence). This CDR3 is CASSWGLEGTQYF. For the CDR3, the DNA is TGTGCCAGCAGCTGGGGACTAGAAGGGACCCAGTACTTC.

The genes are TRBV19 and TRBJ1-5; D is unresolved. The germline V gene encodes CDR1 LNHDA and CDR2 SQIVND (reference sequence). This CDR3 has 13 amino acids. Trimming took off 7 bases at V and 0 bases at J, with 7 bases between the two ends. Here the CDR3 DNA reads TGTGCCAGTACCACGAATAGCAATCAGCCCCAGCATTTT. It encodes CASTTNSNQPQHF. Supplemented by reference TRBV19 and TRBJ1-5, the full variable domain reads DGGITQSPKYLFRKEGQNVTLSCEQNLNHDAMYWYRQDPGQGLRLIYYSQIVNDFQKGDIAEGYSVSREKKESFPLTVTSAQKNPTAFYLCASTTNSNQPQHFGDGTRLSIL.

The chain carries TRBV12-3 or TRBV12-4 and TRBJ1-1; TRBD1 aligns across 10 bases. V gave up 7 bases and J gave up 5 bases; unmatched junction bases: 4. This CDR3 has 13 amino acids. The CDR3 loop is CASTLGQGTEAFF. CDR3 sequence (DNA): TGTGCCAGCACCCTGGGACAGGGGACTGAAGCTTTCTTT.

This clone appeared a few times. The chain links TRBV6-5 to TRBJ2-1; perhaps TRBD2 as D (5 bases). V was trimmed by 6 bases and J by 7 bases, leaving 19 bases between them. This CDR3 is 15 amino acids long. Germline-derived CDR1 and CDR2 are MNHEY and SVGAGI. The CDR3 here is CASSVRRGKENEQFF. The CDR3, as DNA: TGTGCCAGCAGCGTCCGTCGGGGAAAGGAGAATGAGCAGTTCTTC.

This clone was recorded once. The chain links TRBV6-5 to TRBJ1-5; tentatively, D is TRBD1 (5 bases). CDR3 size: 14 residues. In germline, CDR1 is MNHEY, CDR2 SVGAGI. Between the trimmed V and J ends, which lost 10 bases and 1 base, there was a span of 14 bases. The CDR3 reads CATLGQSSNQPQHF. The DNA for the CDR3 is TGTGCCACCTTGGGGCAGTCGAGCAATCAGCCCCAGCATTTT.

The V call is TRBV5-4, the J call TRBJ2-5, with TRBD1 matching 12 bases. V lost 3 bases to trimming and J lost 5 bases; unmatched junction nucleotides: 8. The CDR3 spans 16 residues. Germline V gene sequence: CDR1 SGHNT, CDR2 YYREEE (reference sequence). CDR3 loop: CASSSRDRGLRETQYF. The CDR3 DNA reads TGTGCCAGCAGCTCCCGGGACAGGGGGCTTCGGGAGACCCAGTACTTC. The full variable domain, with the rest looked up from reference TRBV5-4 and TRBJ2-5, is ETGVTQSPTHLIKTRGQQVTLRCSSQSGHNTVSWYQQALGQGPQFIFQYYREEENGRGNFPPRFSGLQFPNYSSELNVNALELDDSALYLCASSSRDRGLRETQYFGPGTRLLVL.

The chain uses TRBV7-9 and TRBJ2-1, with TRBD2 identical over 7 bases. J was trimmed by 7 bases and V by 5 bases; bases with no gene match: 8. The CDR3 loop spans 14 amino acids. Per the germline V gene, CDR1 is SEHNR and CDR2 is FQNEAQ (reference sequence). CDR3 sequence: CASSLTGGGNEQFF. The CDR3 region has the DNA TGTGCCAGCAGCCTTACGGGGGGAGGGAATGAGCAGTTCTTC.

This rearrangement joins TRBV13 to TRBJ2-1, with a weak D call TRBD2 (5 bases). CDR1 PRHDT and CDR2 FYEKMQ come from the germline V gene (reference sequence). The CDR3 runs 12 residues. V was shortened by 6 bases and J by 9 bases, with 12 bases between the two germline ends. The CDR3 coding sequence is TGTGCCAGCAGTTTCCGGGGTGGTGAGCAGTTCTTC. This gives the protein CASSFRGGEQFF.

J is TRBJ2-2 and V is TRBV2; 7 nucleotides agree with TRBD1. CDR1 is SNHLY and CDR2 is FYNNEI in the germline V gene. The CDR3 has 16 residues. V trimming: 3 bases; J trimming: 0 bases; junction bases outside the gene matches: 4. CDR3 coding DNA: TGTGCCAGCAGTGAGTTCGGGACAGCGAACACCGGGGAGCTGTTTTTT. Its translation is CASSEFGTANTGELFF. Full variable domain (missing parts from reference TRBV2 and TRBJ2-2): EPEVTQTPSHQVTQMGQEVILRCVPISNHLYFYWYRQILGQKVEFLVSFYNNEISEKSEIFDDQFSVERPDGSNFTLKIRSTKLEDSAMYFCASSEFGTANTGELFFGEGSRLTVL.

J is TRBJ2-7 and V is TRBV5-1; either TRBD1 or TRBD2 may supply D (5 bases each). This CDR3 contains 13 residues. CDR1 SGHRS and CDR2 YFSETQ come from the germline V gene. V was pared by 4 bases and J by 7 bases, with 15 bases between. This chain's CDR3 is CASSPGSSGEQYV. Here the CDR3 DNA reads TGCGCCAGCAGCCCAGGGTCCTCGGGGGAGCAGTACGTC.

V usage is TRBV3-1 (or the pseudogene TRBV3-2) and J usage is TRBJ2-7, with TRBD2 as a possible D gene (5 bases). CDR1 is LGHDT and CDR2 is YNNKEL in the germline V gene (reference sequence). This CDR3 has 12 residues. Between the trimmed V and J ends, which lost 7 bases and 6 bases, there was a span of 13 bases. The CDR3 loop reads CASKVGSGEQYV. CDR3 in DNA: TGTGCCAGCAAGGTGGGGAGCGGCGAGCAGTACGTC.

V gene TRBV5-1 combines with J gene TRBJ1-1; D unclear. The V end lost 4 bases, the J end lost 0 bases, and 19 bases lay between the germline ends. CDR1 is SGHRS, CDR2 YFSETQ, per germline. The CDR3 is made up of 17 amino acids. The CDR3 region is CASSTGVSGTLNTEAFF. Here the CDR3 DNA reads TGCGCCAGCAGCACTGGCGTTTCCGGCACTCTGAACACTGAAGCTTTCTTT.

The V gene is TRBV7-3, the J gene TRBJ2-7, with D possibly TRBD2 on 6 matching bases. The V gene's germline CDR1 is SGHTA and CDR2 FQGTGA. V was trimmed by 2 bases and J by 4 bases, leaving 12 bases between them. The CDR3 extends over 14 amino acids. The CDR3 nucleotides are TGTGCCAGCAGCTTATTTGGCGGGGAGTACGAGCAGTACTTC. Its translation is CASSLFGGEYEQYF.

In the case of this clone: The junction does not match germline at one end; this may be a read error. The genes are TRBV7-7 and TRBJ2-5, with D perhaps TRBD2 (6 bases). Germline CDR1 reads SSHAT; CDR2 reads FNYEAQ (reference sequence). The CDR3 loop spans 14 amino acids. Here the CDR3 DNA reads TGTGCTAGCAGCGCGGGACTTAATGAAGAGACCCAGTACTTC. Its translation is CASSAGLNEETQYF.

This chain links TRBV6-5 with TRBJ2-5; a possible D gene is TRBD1 (6 bases). With 5 bases removed from V and 2 bases from J, the gap between germline ends came to 12 bases. The CDR3 contains 14 residues. The V gene's germline CDR1 is MNHEY and CDR2 SVGAGI. CDR3 sequence (DNA): TGTGCCAGCAGTATGGGACATTCACAAGAGACCCAGTACTTC. The encoded protein is CASSMGHSQETQYF.

CDR3 loop: CASSLVVVAEAFF. CDR3 in DNA: TGTGCCAGCAGCTTAGTAGTTGTCGCTGAAGCTTTCTTT. The chain employs TRBV11-2 and TRBJ1-1; D unclear. V lost 1 base and J lost 6, with 9 bases in between. There are 13 residues in the CDR3. Germline V gene sequence: CDR1 SGHAT, CDR2 FQNNGV.

The chain uses TRBV6-1 and TRBJ2-7; D call uncertain. Germline-derived CDR1 and CDR2 are MNHNS and SASEGT. The CDR3 loop spans 13 amino acids. The V end was cut by 2 bases, the J end by 3 bases, with 8 bases between. The DNA for the CDR3 is TGTGCCAGCAGTGAACAAAGCAACTACGAGCAGTACGTC. It translates to CASSEQSNYEQYV.

The genes are TRBV4-3 and TRBJ1-5, with TRBD1 identical over 10 bases. The CDR3 contains 14 residues. The V gene end was trimmed by 6 bases and the J gene end by 9 bases; junction bases not matched to a gene: 8. The germline V gene encodes CDR1 LGHNA and CDR2 YSLEER. The DNA for the CDR3 is TGCGCCAGCAGATGGACAGGGGGGTTTCGGCCCCAGCATTTT. Protein sequence: CASRWTGGFRPQHF.

The V gene is TRBV6-5, the J gene TRBJ1-3; D might be TRBD1 (6 bases). This CDR3 is built from 15 residues. Deletions cut 2 bases from V and 4 bases from J, with 12 bases between. Germline CDR1 MNHEY, CDR2 SVGAGI. The CDR3 protein is CASSYSRRGGNTIYF. Written as DNA, the CDR3 is TGTGCCAGCAGTTACAGTCGCAGGGGCGGAAACACCATATATTTT.